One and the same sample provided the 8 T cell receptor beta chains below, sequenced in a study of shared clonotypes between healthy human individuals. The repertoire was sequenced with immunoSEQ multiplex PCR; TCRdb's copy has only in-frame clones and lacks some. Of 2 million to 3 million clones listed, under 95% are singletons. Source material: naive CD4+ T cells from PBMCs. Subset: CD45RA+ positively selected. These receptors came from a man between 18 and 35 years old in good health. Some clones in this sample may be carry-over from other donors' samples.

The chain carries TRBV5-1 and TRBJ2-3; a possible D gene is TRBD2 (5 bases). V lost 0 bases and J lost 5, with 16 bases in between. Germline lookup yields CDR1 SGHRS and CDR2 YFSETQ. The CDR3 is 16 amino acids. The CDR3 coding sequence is TGCGCCAGCAGCTTGGGGGGTTCAGCGGCCAGAGATACGCAGTATTTT. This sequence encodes CASSLGGSAARDTQYF.

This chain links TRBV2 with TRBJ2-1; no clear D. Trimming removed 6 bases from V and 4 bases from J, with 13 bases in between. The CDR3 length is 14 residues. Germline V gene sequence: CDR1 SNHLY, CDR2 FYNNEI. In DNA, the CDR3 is TGTGCCAGCAGCTCGGGCCCTCCTTACAATGAGCAGTTCTTC. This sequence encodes CASSSGPPYNEQFF.

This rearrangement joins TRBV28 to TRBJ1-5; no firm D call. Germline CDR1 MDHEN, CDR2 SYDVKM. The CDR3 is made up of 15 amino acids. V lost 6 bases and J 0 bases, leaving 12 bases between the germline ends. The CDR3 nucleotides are TGTGCCAGCAGCTACTCGTGGGGTAGCAATCAGCCCCAGCATTTT. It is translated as CASSYSWGSNQPQHF.

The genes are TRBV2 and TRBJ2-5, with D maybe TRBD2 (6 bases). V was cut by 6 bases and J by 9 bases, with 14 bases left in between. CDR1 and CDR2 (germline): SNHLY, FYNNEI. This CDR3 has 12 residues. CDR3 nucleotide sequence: TGTGCCAGCAGCGGAGGGAGCAAGGCCCAGTACTTC. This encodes CASSGGSKAQYF.

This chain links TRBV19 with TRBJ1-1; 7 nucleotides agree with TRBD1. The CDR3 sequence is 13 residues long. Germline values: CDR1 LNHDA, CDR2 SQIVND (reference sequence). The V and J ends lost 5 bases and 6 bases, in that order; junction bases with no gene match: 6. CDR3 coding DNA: TGTGCCAGTAGTGCACCAGGGGGTCCTGAAGCTTTCTTT. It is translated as CASSAPGGPEAFF.

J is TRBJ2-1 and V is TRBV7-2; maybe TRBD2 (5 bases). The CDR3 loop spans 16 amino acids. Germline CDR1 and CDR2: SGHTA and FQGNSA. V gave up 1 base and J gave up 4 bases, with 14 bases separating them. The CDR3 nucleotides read TGTGCCAGCAGCTTAGGGATTGGTAGCGAGTACAATGAGCAGTTCTTC. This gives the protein CASSLGIGSEYNEQFF.

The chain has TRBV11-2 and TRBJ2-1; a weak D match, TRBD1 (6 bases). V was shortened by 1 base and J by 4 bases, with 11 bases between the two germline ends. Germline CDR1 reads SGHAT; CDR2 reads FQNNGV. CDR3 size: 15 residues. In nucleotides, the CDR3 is TGTGCCAGCAGCTTAGGGACAGCCGAATACAATGAGCAGTTCTTC. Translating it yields CASSLGTAEYNEQFF. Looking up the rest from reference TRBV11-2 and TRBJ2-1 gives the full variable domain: EAGVAQSPRYKIIEKRQSVAFWCNPISGHATLYWYQQILGQGPKLLIQFQNNGVVDDSQLPKDRFSAERLKGVDSTLKIQPAKLEDSAVYLCASSLGTAEYNEQFFGPGTRLTVL.

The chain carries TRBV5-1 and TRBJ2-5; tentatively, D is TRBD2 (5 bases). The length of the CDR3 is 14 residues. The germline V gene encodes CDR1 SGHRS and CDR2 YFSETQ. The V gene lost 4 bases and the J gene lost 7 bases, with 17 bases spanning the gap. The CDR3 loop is CASSPRAAEGTQYF. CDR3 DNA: TGCGCCAGCAGCCCTAGGGCGGCCGAGGGGACCCAGTACTTC.